Here is one T cell receptor (beta chain) with its context. Its antigen is as yet unknown. This specimen includes other DNA sequences encoding the same CDR3. The entry originates in a study of T cell responses to AZD1222 COVID-19 vaccine. Only in-frame clones appear in the TCRdb table, and some are missing; sequencing was by immunoSEQ multiplex PCR. Of tens of thousands of clones listed, 89% were seen once; the top ten hold about 9%. Trimming left V 0 bases short and J 3 bases short, with 6 bases between. CDR3 length: 13 residues. Germline CDR1 SGHRS, CDR2 YFSETQ. The study's findings and limits: Reports indicate that nearly half of spike-specific TCRs are directed at unmutated variant regions.

The source of this sequence is an adult who received the AZD1222 COVID-19 vaccine. The rearrangement uses TRBV5-1 and TRBJ1-2; a possible D gene is TRBD1 (5 bases). The sample consisted of peripheral blood, taken 28 days after the second AZD1222 dose. CDR3 DNA: TGCGCCAGCAGCTTGGGGACATACTATGGCTACACCTTC. Its protein product is CASSLGTYYGYTF.